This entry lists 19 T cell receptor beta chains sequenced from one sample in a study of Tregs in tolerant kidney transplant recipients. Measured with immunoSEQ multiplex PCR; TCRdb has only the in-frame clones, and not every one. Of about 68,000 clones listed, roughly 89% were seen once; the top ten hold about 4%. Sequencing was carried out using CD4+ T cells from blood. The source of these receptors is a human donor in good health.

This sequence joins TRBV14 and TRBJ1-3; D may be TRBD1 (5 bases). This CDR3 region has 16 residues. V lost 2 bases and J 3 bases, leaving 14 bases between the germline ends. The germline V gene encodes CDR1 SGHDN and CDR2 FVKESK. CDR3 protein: CASSQRSGGFGNTIYF. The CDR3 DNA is TGTGCCAGCAGCCAAAGATCGGGGGGGTTTGGAAACACCATATATTTT.

Here the CDR3 DNA reads TGCGCCAGCAGCTTACTAGCGGGGGGTAATGAGCAGTTCTTC. It is translated as CASSLLAGGNEQFF. The chain recombines TRBV5-1 with TRBJ2-1; 12 nucleotides agree with TRBD2. This CDR3 has 14 amino acids. CDR1 SGHRS and CDR2 YFSETQ come from the germline V gene. V trimming: 2 bases; J trimming: 7 bases; junction bases outside the gene matches: 1.

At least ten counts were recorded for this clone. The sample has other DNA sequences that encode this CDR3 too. CDR3 bases: TGCGCCAGCAGCCAAGGGCAAGCGGGAGGTAAAGAGACCCAGTACTTC. Translated, it gives CASSQGQAGGKETQYF. J is TRBJ2-5 and V is TRBV4-3, with TRBD2 matching over 9 bases. V lost 1 base, J lost 3 bases, and 6 bases stayed unmatched. CDR3 length: 16 amino acids. The germline gives CDR1 LGHNA, CDR2 YSLEER.

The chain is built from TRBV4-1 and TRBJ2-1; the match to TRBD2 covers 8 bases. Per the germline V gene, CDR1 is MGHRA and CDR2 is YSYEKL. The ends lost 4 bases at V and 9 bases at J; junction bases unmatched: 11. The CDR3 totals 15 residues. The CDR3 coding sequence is TGCGCCAGCAGCCCTGCGGGACTAGTTCTCAGTGAGCAGTTCTTC. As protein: CASSPAGLVLSEQFF.

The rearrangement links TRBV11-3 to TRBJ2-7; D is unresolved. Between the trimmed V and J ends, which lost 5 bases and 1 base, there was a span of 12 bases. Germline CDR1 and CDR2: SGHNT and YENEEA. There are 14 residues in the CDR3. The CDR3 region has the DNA TGTGCCAGCAGCCCTTGGGGAACATCCTACGAGCAGTACTTC. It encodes CASSPWGTSYEQYF.

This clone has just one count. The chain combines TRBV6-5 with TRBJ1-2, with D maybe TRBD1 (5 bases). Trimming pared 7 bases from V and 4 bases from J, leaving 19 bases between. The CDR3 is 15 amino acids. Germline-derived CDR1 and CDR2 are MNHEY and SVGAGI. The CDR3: CASTPYYRNPYGYTF. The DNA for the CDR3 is TGTGCCAGCACCCCCTACTACAGGAATCCCTATGGCTACACCTTC.

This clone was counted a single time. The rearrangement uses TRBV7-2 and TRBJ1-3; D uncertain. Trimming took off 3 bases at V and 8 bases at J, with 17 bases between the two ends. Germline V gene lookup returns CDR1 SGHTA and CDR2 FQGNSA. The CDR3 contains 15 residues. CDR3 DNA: TGTGCCAGCAGCTTGAGTATCCCCCGCGGGGACACCATATATTTT. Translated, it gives CASSLSIPRGDTIYF.

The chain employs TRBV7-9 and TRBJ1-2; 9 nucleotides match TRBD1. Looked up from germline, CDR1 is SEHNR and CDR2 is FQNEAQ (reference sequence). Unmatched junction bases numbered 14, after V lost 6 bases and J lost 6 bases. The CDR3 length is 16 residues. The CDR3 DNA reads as TGTGCCAGCAGTTGGGGACAGGGCCCTTATTTCGATGGCTACACCTTC. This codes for CASSWGQGPYFDGYTF.

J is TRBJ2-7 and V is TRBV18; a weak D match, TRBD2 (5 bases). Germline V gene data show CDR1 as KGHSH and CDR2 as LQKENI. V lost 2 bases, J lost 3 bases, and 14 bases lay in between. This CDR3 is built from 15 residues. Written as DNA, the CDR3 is TGTGCCAGCTCACCAGTTCCAGAAAGCGGCTACGAGCAGTACTTC. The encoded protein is CASSPVPESGYEQYF.

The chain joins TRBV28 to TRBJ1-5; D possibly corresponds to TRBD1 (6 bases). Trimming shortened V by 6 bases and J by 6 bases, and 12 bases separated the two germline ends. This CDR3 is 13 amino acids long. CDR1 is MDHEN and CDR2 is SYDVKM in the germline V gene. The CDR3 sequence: CASSDPRGQPQHF. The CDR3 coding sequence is TGTGCCAGCAGCGATCCCAGGGGTCAGCCCCAGCATTTT.

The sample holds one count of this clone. The CDR3 here is CASSIRGTVYGYTF. The CDR3, as DNA: TGTGCCAGCAGCATAAGAGGGACAGTGTATGGCTACACCTTC. J is TRBJ1-2 and V is TRBV2; 7 nucleotides align to TRBD1. Trimming at V came to 6 bases and at J to 5 bases, leaving 9 bases not matched to a gene. The germline V gene encodes CDR1 SNHLY and CDR2 FYNNEI. This CDR3 has 14 amino acids.

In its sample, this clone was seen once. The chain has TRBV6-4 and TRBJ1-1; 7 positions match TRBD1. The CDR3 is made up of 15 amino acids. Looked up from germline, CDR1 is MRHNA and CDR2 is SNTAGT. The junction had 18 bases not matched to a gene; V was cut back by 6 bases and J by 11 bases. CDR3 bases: TGTGCCAGCAGCCCCTCGGTCGGGGGGCAGGGGGAGGCTTTCTTT. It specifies CASSPSVGGQGEAFF.

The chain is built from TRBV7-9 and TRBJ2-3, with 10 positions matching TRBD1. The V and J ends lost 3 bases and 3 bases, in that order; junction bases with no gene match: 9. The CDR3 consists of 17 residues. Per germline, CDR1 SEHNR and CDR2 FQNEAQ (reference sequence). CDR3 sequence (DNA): TGTGCCAGCAGCTTGAAATCAAGGACAGGGGGGACAGATACGCAGTATTTT. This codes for CASSLKSRTGGTDTQYF.

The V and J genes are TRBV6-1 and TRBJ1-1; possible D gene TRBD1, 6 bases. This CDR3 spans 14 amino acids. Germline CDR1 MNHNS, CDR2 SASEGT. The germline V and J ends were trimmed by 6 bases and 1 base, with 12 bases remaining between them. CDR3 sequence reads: CASRLRGGNTEAFF. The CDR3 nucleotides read TGTGCCAGCAGACTACGAGGGGGGAACACTGAAGCTTTCTTT.

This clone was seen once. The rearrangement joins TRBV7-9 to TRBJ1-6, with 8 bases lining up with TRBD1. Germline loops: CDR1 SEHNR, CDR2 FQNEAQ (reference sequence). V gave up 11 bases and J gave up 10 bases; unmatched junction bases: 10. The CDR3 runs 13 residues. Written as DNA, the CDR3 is TGTGCCGGAAAACGACAGGGGAAATCACCCCTCCACTTT. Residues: CAGKRQGKSPLHF.

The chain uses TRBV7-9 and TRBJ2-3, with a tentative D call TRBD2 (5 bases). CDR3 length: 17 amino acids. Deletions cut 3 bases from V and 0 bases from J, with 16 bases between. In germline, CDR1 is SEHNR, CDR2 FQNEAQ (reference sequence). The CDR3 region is CASSFDPAVTSTDTQYF. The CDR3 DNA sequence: TGTGCCAGCAGCTTTGACCCAGCGGTGACTAGCACAGATACGCAGTATTTT.

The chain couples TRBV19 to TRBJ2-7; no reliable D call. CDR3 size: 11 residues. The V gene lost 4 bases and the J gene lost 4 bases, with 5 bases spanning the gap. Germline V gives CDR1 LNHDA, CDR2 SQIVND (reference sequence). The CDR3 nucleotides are TGTGCCAGTAGTACCTTATACGAGCAGTACTTC. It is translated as CASSTLYEQYF. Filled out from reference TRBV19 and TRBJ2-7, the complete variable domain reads DGGITQSPKYLFRKEGQNVTLSCEQNLNHDAMYWYRQDPGQGLRLIYYSQIVNDFQKGDIAEGYSVSREKKESFPLTVTSAQKNPTAFYLCASSTLYEQYFGPGTRLTVT.

The CDR3 loop is CASSFTGSSYEQYF. CDR3 bases: TGCGCCAGCAGCTTCACAGGAAGTTCCTACGAGCAGTACTTC. J is TRBJ2-7 and V is TRBV5-1; maybe TRBD1 (5 bases). CDR1 is SGHRS, CDR2 YFSETQ, per germline. The CDR3 sequence is 14 residues long. V lost 2 bases, J lost 1 base, and 10 bases lay in between.

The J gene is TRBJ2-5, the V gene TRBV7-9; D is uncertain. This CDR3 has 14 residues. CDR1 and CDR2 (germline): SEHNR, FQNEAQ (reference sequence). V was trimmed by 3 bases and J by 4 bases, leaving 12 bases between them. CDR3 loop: CASSLRNSPETQYF. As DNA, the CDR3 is TGTGCCAGCAGCTTGCGGAATAGTCCAGAGACCCAGTACTTC.